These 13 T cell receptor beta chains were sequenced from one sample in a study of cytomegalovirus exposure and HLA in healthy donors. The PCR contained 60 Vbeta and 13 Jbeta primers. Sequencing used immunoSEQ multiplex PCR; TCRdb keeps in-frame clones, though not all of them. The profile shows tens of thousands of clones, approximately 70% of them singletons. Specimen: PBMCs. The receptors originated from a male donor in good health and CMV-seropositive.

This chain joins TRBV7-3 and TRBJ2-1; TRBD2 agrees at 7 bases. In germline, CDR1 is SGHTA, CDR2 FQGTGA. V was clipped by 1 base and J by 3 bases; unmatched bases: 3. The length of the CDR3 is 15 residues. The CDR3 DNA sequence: TGTGCCAGCAGCTTAAACCGGGGGGACTACAATGAGCAGTTCTTC. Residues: CASSLNRGDYNEQFF.

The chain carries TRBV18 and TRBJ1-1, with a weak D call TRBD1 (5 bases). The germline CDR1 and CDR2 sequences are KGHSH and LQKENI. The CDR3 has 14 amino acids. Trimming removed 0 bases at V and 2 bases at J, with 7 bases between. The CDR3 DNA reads TGTGCCAGCTCACCACCAGGGGCAAACACTGAAGCTTTCTTT. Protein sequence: CASSPPGANTEAFF.

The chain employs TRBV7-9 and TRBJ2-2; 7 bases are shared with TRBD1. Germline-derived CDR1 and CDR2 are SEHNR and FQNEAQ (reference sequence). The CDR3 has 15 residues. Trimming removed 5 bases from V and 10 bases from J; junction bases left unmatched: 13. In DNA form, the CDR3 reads TGTGCCAGCAGCCCCTCGGGCAGGGGGAAGGAGGAGCTGTTTTTT. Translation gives CASSPSGRGKEELFF.

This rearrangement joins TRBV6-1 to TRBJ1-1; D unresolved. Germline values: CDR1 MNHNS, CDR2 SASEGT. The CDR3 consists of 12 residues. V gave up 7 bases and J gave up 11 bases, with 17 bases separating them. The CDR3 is CASTTWGDRAFF. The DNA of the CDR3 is TGTGCCAGCACTACTTGGGGAGACCGGGCTTTCTTT.

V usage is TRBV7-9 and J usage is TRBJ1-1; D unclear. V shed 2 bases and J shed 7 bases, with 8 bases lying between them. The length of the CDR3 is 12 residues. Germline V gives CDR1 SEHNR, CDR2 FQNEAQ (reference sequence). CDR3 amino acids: CASSLSHSEAFF. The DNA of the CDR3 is TGTGCCAGCAGCTTAAGCCACAGTGAAGCTTTCTTT.

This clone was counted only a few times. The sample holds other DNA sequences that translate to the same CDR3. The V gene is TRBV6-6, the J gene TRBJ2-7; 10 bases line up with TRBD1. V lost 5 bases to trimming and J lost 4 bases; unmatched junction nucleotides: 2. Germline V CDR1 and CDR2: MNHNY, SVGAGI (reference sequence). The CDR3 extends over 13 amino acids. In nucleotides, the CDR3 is TGTGCCAGCAGTAGGGACAGGGGATACGAGCAGTACTTC. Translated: CASSRDRGYEQYF.

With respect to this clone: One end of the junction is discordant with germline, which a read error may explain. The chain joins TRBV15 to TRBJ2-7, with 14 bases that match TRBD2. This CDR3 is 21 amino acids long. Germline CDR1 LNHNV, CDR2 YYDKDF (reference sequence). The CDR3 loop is CATSGDRGPGLAGVSGYEQYF. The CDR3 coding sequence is TGTGCCACCAGCGGAGACAGGGGGCCGGGACTAGCGGGAGTATCCGGCTACGAGCAGTACTTC.

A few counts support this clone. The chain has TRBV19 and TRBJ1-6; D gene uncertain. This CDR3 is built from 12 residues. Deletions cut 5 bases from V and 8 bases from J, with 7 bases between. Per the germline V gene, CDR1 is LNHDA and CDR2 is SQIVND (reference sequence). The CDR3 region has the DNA TGTGCCAGTAGTCTACCCGATTCACCCCTCCACTTT. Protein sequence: CASSLPDSPLHF.

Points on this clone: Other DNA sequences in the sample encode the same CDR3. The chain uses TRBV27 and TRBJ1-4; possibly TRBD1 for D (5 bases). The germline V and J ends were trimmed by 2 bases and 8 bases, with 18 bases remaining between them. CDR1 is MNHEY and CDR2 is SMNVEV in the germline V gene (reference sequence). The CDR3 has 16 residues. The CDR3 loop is CASSLGFRAGSEKLFF. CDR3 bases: TGTGCCAGCAGTTTAGGCTTTAGGGCAGGGTCGGAAAAACTGTTTTTT. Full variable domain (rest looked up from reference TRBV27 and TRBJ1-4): EAQVTQNPRYLITVTGKKLTVTCSQNMNHEYMSWYRQDPGLGLRQIYYSMNVEVTDKGDVPEGYKVSRKEKRNFPLILESPSPNQTSLYFCASSLGFRAGSEKLFFGSGTQLSVL.

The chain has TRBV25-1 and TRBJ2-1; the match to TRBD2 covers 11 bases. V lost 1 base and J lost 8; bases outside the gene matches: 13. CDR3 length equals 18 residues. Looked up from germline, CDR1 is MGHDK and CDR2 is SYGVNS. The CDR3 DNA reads TGTGCCAGCAGTGAATGGAGCCTAGCGGGGGGCCAGGAAGATGAGCAGTTCTTC. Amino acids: CASSEWSLAGGQEDEQFF.

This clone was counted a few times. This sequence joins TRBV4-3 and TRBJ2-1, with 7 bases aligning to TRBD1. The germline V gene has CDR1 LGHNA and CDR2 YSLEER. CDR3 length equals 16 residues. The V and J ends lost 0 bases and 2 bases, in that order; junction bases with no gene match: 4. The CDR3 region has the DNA TGCGCCAGCAGCCAAGACGACAGGGCCCCCTACAATGAGCAGTTCTTC. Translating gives CASSQDDRAPYNEQFF.

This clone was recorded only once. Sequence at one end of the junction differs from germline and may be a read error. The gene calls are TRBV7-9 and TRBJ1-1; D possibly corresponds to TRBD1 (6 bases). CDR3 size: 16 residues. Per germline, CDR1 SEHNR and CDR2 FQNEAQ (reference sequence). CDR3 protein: CSSSFPTGTMNTEAFF. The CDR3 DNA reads TGTTCCAGCAGCTTTCCGACAGGAACCATGAACACTGAAGCTTTCTTT.

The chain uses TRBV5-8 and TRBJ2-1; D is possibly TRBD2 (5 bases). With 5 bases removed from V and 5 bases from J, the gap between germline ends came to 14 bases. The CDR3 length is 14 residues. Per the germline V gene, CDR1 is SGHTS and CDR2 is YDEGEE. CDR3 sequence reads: CASSTLDSDNEQFF. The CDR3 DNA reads TGTGCCAGCAGTACGCTGGACTCGGACAATGAGCAGTTCTTC.